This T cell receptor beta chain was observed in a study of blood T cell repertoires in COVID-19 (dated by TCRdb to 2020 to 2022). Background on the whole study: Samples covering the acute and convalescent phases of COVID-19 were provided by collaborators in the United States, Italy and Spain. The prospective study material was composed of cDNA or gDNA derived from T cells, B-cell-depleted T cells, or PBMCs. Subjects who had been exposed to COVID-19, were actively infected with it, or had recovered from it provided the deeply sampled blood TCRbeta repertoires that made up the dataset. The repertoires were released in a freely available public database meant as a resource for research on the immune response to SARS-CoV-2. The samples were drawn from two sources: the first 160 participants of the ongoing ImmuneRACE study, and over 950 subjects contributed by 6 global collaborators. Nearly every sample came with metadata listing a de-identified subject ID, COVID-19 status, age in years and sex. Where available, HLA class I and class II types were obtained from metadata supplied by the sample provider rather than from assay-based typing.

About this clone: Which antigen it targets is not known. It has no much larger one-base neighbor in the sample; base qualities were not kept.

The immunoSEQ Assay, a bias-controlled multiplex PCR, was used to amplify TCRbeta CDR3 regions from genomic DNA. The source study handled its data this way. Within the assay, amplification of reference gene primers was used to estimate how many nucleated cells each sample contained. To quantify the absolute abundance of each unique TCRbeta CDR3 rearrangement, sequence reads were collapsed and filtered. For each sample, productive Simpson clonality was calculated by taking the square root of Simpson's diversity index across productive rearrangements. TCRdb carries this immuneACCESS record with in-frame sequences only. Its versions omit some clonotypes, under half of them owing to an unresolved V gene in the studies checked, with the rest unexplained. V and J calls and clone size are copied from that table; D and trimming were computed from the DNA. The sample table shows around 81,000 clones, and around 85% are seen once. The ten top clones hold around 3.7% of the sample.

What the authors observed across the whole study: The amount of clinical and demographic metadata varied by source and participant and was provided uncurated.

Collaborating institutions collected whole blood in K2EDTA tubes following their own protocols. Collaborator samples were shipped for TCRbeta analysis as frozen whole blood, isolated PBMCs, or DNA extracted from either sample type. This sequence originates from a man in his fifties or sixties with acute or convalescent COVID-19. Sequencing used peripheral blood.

The DNA sequence is TGTGCCAGCAGGGTTGGGACTAGCGGACCCTACGAGCAGTACTTC. This sequence encodes CASRVGTSGPYEQYF. The chain couples TRBV27 to TRBJ2-7; TRBD2 agrees with 11 junctional bases. The germline V end is reduced by 6 bases and the J end by 2 bases; junction bases left unmatched: 6. From the cysteine through the phenylalanine, the CDR3 covers 15 amino acids. Of all the DNA, just the CDR3 is kept, 45 bases in frame from base 1. CDR1 MNHEY and CDR2 SMNVEV were looked up in the germline V gene (reference sequence).